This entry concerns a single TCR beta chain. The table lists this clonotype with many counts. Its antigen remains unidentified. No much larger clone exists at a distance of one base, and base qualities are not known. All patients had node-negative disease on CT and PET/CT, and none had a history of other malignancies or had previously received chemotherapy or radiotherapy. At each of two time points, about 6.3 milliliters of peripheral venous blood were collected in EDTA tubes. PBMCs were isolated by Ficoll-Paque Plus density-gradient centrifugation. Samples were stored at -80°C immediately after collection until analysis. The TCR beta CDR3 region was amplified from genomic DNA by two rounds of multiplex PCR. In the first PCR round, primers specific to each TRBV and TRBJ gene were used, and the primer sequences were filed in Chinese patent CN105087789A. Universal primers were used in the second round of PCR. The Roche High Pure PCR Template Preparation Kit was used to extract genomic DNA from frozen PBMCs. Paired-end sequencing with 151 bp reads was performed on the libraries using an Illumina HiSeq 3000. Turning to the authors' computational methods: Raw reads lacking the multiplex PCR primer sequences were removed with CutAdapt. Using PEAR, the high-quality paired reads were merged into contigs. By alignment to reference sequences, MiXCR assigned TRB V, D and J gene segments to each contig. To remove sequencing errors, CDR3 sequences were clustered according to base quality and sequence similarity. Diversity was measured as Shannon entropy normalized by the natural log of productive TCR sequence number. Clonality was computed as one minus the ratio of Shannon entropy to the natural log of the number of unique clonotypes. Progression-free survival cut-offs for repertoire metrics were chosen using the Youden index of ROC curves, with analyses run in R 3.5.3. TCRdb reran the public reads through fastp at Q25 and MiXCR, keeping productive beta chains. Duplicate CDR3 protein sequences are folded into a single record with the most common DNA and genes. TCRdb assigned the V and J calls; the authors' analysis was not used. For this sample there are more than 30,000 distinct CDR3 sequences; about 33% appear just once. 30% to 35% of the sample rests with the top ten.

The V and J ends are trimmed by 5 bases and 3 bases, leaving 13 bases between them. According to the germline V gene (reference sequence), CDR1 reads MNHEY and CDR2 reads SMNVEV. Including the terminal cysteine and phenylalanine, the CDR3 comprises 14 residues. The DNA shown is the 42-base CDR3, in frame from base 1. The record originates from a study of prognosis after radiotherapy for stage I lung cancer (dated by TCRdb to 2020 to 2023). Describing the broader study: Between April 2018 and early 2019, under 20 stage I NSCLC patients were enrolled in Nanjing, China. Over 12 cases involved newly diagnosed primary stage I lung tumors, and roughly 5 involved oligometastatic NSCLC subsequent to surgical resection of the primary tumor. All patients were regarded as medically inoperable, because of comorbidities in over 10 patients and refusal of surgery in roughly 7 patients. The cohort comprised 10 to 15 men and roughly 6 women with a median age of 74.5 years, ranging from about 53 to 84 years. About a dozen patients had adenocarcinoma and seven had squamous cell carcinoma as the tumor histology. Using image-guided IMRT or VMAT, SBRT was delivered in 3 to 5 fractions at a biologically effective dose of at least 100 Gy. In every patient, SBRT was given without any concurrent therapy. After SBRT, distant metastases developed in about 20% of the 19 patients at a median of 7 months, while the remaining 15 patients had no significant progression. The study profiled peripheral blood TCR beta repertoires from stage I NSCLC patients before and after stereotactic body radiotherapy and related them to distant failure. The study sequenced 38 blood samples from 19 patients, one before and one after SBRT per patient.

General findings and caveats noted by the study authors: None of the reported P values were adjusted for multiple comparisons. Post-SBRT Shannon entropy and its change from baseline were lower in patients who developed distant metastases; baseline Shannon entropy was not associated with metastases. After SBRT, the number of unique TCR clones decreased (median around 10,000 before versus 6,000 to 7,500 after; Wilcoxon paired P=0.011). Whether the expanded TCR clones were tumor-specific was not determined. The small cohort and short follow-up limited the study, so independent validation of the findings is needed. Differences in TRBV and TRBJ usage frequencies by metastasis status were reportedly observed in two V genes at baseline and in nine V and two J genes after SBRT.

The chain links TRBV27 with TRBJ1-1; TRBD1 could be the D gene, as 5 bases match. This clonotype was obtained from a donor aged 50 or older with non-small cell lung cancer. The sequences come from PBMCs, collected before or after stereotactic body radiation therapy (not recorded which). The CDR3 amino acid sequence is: CASSGGRGYTEAFF. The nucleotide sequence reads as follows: TGTGCCAGCAGTGGGGGACGGGGTTACACTGAAGCTTTCTTT.